This T cell receptor (beta chain) comes out of a study of blood T cells in healthy people across ages. Individuals who donated were healthy Caucasians from Russia aged about 6 to 100. PCR was performed a second time for roughly 7 to 11 cycles using a sample-barcoded 5' primer and a J-beta primer mix. One entry per CDR3 protein results from TCRdb running MiXCR on the 5' RACE reads. The table has over a million distinct CDR3 sequences, approximately 38% seen once. This clonotype was counted between two and nine times. CDR3 length equals 15 residues. Sequencing was performed on blood. The rearrangement joins TRBV21-1 to TRBJ2-7. TRBV21-1 is a pseudogene. The receptor's source is a woman between 18 and 29 years old in good health. CDR3 amino acids: CASSKRTHGSYEQYF. The CDR3 DNA reads as TGTGCCAGCAGCAAGAGAACTCATGGCTCCTACGAGCAGTACTTC.